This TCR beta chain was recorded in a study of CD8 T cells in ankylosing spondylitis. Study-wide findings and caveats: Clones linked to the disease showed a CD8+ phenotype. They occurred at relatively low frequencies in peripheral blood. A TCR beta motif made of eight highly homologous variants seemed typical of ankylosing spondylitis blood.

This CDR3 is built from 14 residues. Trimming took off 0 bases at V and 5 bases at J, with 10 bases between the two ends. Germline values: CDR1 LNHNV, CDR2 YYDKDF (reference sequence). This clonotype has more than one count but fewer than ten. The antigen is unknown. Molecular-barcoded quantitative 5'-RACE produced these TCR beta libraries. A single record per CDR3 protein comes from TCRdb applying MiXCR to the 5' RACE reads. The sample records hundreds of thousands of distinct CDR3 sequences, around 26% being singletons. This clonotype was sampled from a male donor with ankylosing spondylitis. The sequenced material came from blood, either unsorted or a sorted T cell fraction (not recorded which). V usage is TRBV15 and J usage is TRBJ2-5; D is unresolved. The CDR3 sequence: CATSRDPLRETQYF. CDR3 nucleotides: TGTGCCACCAGCAGAGACCCCCTGCGCGAGACCCAGTACTTC.